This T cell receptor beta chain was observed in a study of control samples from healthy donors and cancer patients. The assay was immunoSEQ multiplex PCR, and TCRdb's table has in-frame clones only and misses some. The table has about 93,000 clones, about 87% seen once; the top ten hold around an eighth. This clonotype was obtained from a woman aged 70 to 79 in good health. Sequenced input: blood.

The CDR3 DNA is TGTGCCAGCAGCCCAGCGGGACAGGGGGTTCCCGCTGAAGCTTTCTTT. Translating gives CASSPAGQGVPAEAFF. The chain is built from TRBV14 and TRBJ1-1, with 11 nucleotides matching TRBD1. This CDR3 region has 16 residues. The ends lost 4 bases at V and 6 bases at J; junction bases unmatched: 10. Per germline, CDR1 SGHDN and CDR2 FVKESK. The complete variable domain, with remaining parts taken from reference TRBV14 and TRBJ1-1, reads EAGVTQFPSHSVIEKGQTVTLRCDPISGHDNLYWYRRVMGKEIKFLLHFVKESKQDESGMPNNRFLAERTGGTYSTLKVQPAELEDSGVYFCASSPAGQGVPAEAFFGQGTRLTVV.